Below, 17 T cell receptor beta chains from the same sample are listed, as sequenced in a study of shared clonotypes between healthy human individuals. Positively selected for CCR7, the CD45RO-negative cells used as naive CD8 cells excluded terminally differentiated effector memory CD45RA+ cells. The repertoire was sequenced with immunoSEQ multiplex PCR; TCRdb's copy has only in-frame clones and lacks some. The table records roughly 2,000,000 clones, about 93% of them present only once. Sequencing was done on a sample of naive CD8+ T cells from PBMCs. These receptors were obtained from a man aged 18 to 29 in good health. Some clones in this sample may be carry-over from other donors' samples.

V gene TRBV6-1 combines with J gene TRBJ2-1; unclear D gene. Trimming removed 4 bases from V and 0 bases from J, with 7 bases in between. CDR3 length equals 14 residues. CDR1 MNHNS and CDR2 SASEGT come from the germline V gene. The CDR3 reads CASSVVSSYNEQFF. The CDR3 nucleotides are TGTGCCAGCAGTGTGGTTAGCTCCTACAATGAGCAGTTCTTC.

The chain couples TRBV11-1 to TRBJ2-5; 9 bases fit TRBD2. V shed 4 bases, J shed 2 bases, and the junction held 11 bases outside the gene matches. Germline V lookup: CDR1 SGHAT, CDR2 FQDESV (reference sequence). The CDR3 length is 17 residues. The CDR3 region is CASSYGLALIAQETQYF. CDR3 sequence (DNA): TGTGCCAGCAGCTACGGACTAGCGCTGATAGCACAAGAGACCCAGTACTTC. Variable domain in full (rest from reference TRBV11-1 and TRBJ2-5): EAEVAQSPRYKITEKSQAVAFWCDPISGHATLYWYRQILGQGPELLVQFQDESVVDDSQLPKDRFSAERLKGVDSTLKIQPAELGDSAMYLCASSYGLALIAQETQYFGPGTRLLVL.

V usage is TRBV5-1 and J usage is TRBJ2-1; 12 positions agree with TRBD2. V trimming: 0 bases; J trimming: 7 bases; junction bases outside the gene matches: 17. This CDR3 has 20 residues. Germline-derived CDR1 and CDR2 are SGHRS and YFSETQ. In nucleotides, the CDR3 is TGCGCCAGCAGCTTGGCTTTCGCTAGCGGGAGGGGTCGGACGAGGAATGAGCAGTTCTTC. It yields the protein CASSLAFASGRGRTRNEQFF. The complete variable domain, with remaining parts taken from reference TRBV5-1 and TRBJ2-1, reads KAGVTQTPRYLIKTRGQQVTLSCSPISGHRSVSWYQQTPGQGLQFLFEYFSETQRNKGNFPGRFSGRQFSNSRSEMNVSTLELGDSALYLCASSLAFASGRGRTRNEQFFGPGTRLTVL.

The rearrangement joins TRBV5-4 to TRBJ2-7; 8 bases map to TRBD2. This CDR3 has 15 residues. V was pared by 0 bases and J by 2 bases, with 4 bases of the junction left unmatched. Germline V gene sequence: CDR1 SGHNT, CDR2 YYREEE (reference sequence). In DNA form, the CDR3 reads TGTGCCAGCAGCTTGGATCTAGCGGGTCCCTACGAGCAGTACTTC. Translation gives CASSLDLAGPYEQYF.

Here the CDR3 DNA reads TGTGCCAGCAGCTTAGAGGGAGTGGCAGGGCGGAACACTGAAGCTTTCTTT. Translated: CASSLEGVAGRNTEAFF. This chain uses TRBV13 with TRBJ1-1; D possibly corresponds to TRBD1 (5 bases). V was trimmed by 1 base and J by 1 base, leaving 16 bases between them. This CDR3 spans 17 amino acids. Looked up from germline, CDR1 is PRHDT and CDR2 is FYEKMQ (reference sequence).

The rearrangement links TRBV7-8 to TRBJ2-1; 7 bases align to TRBD2. Looked up from germline, CDR1 is SGHVS and CDR2 is FQNEAQ. There are 18 residues in the CDR3. The V gene end was trimmed by 5 bases and the J gene end by 6 bases; junction bases not matched to a gene: 19. The CDR3: CASSPLSAGGGPINEQFF. The CDR3 DNA reads as TGTGCCAGCAGCCCCCTCTCGGCCGGGGGAGGGCCGATCAATGAGCAGTTCTTC.

The V and J genes are TRBV11-2 and TRBJ2-3; weak D call: TRBD2 (5 bases). The V and J ends lost 5 bases and 6 bases respectively, with 18 bases between them. Germline CDR1 and CDR2: SGHAT and FQNNGV. The CDR3 has 15 amino acids. This chain's CDR3 is CASSGRGSRLDTQYF. The CDR3, as DNA: TGTGCCAGCAGCGGTCGCGGGTCCCGACTGGATACGCAGTATTTT.

This clone was recorded only once. The chain carries TRBV6-6 and TRBJ2-3, with D hard to call. CDR3 length: 15 residues. Per germline, CDR1 MNHNY and CDR2 SVGAGI (reference sequence). Trimming left V 2 bases short and J 2 bases short, with 11 bases between. The CDR3 DNA reads TGTGCCAGCAGTTACCCCGGTCTATACACAGATACGCAGTATTTT. Protein: CASSYPGLYTDTQYF.

The rearrangement uses TRBV4-1 and TRBJ1-1, with D possibly matching TRBD1 (6 bases). Germline CDR1 and CDR2: MGHRA and YSYEKL. V was clipped by 4 bases and J by 11 bases, with 17 bases between them. The CDR3 loop spans 13 amino acids. DNA of the CDR3: TGCGCCAGCAGCCTGACGGGGGCTTTGGAGGCTTTCTTT. Translation gives CASSLTGALEAFF.

The V gene is TRBV27, the J gene TRBJ2-1, with 9 nucleotides matching TRBD2. Trimming took 4 bases from V and 10 from J; bases not matched to a gene: 11. Germline-derived CDR1 and CDR2 are MNHEY and SMNVEV (reference sequence). This CDR3 contains 15 residues. The CDR3: CASSSRLAAPPEQFF. The CDR3 coding sequence is TGTGCCAGCAGTTCTCGACTAGCGGCCCCTCCCGAGCAGTTCTTC.

In DNA, the CDR3 is TGTGCCAGCAGCGTAGGTGGGACCCCTAGAGACTATGGCTACACCTTC. Amino acids: CASSVGGTPRDYGYTF. The chain joins TRBV9 to TRBJ1-2, with D tentatively TRBD1 (5 bases). Trimming pared 0 bases from V and 3 bases from J, leaving 15 bases between. CDR3 length: 16 amino acids. CDR1 and CDR2 from the germline V gene are SGDLS and YYNGEE.

The chain recombines TRBV7-9 with TRBJ2-7; D is ambiguous. There are 12 residues in the CDR3. V was trimmed by 5 bases and J by 3 bases, leaving 8 bases between them. Germline loops: CDR1 SEHNR, CDR2 FQNEAQ (reference sequence). As DNA, the CDR3 is TGTGCCAGCAGCCACGGGTTCTACGAGCAGTACTTC. Its translation: CASSHGFYEQYF.

This clone occurred a few times. The rearrangement uses TRBV5-3 and TRBJ1-5; D ambiguous. TRBV5-3 is reported as an ORF; its role is uncertain. CDR3 length: 15 residues. Trimming removed 7 bases from V and 0 bases from J, with 14 bases in between. The DNA for the CDR3 is TGTGCCAGATCACCCCTACGGTATAGCAATCAGCCCCAGCATTTT. Translation: CARSPLRYSNQPQHF.

V is TRBV7-6 and J is TRBJ2-1; a weak D match, TRBD1 (6 bases). The germline CDR1 and CDR2 sequences are SGHVS and FNYEAQ. CDR3 size: 17 residues. Trimming shortened V by 2 bases and J by 2 bases, and 16 bases separated the two germline ends. The CDR3, as DNA: TGTGCCAGCAGCTTAAATTTGGGGCAGGGGACCTACAATGAGCAGTTCTTC. This codes for CASSLNLGQGTYNEQFF.

This clone came up once. The genes are TRBV7-2 and TRBJ2-2; no reliable D call. Germline CDR1 and CDR2: SGHTA and FQGNSA. V was shortened by 7 bases and J by 7 bases, with 4 bases between the two germline ends. CDR3 length: 10 residues. The CDR3 sequence is CASNGGELFF. The CDR3 DNA reads TGTGCCAGCAACGGCGGGGAGCTGTTTTTT.

In its sample, this clone was seen a few times. Other DNA sequences in the sample encode the same CDR3. This chain uses TRBV28 with TRBJ1-1; D is ambiguous. The CDR3 is made up of 13 amino acids. Germline CDR1 is MDHEN and CDR2 is SYDVKM. Trimming removed 2 bases at V and 1 base at J, with 5 bases between. In nucleotides, the CDR3 is TGTGCCAGCAGTTTAGATGGGAACACTGAAGCTTTCTTT. Protein: CASSLDGNTEAFF.

The chain has TRBV6-5 and TRBJ1-1; 7 nucleotides agree with TRBD1. This CDR3 comprises 15 residues. Trimming took 2 bases from V and 0 from J; bases not matched to a gene: 3. Germline-derived CDR1 and CDR2 are MNHEY and SVGAGI. The CDR3 region has the DNA TGTGCCAGCAGTTACATGGGACAGATGAACACTGAAGCTTTCTTT. This codes for CASSYMGQMNTEAFF.